A selection of T cell receptor beta chains follows, all from one sample in a study of cytomegalovirus exposure and HLA in healthy donors. Sequencing was performed with immunoSEQ multiplex PCR; in TCRdb, only in-frame clones are kept and a portion is missing. The table shows about 170,000 clones, with about 65% occurring only once. Sequenced sample: PBMCs. The receptors come from a man between 35 and 55 years old in good health and CMV-seropositive. Each CDR3 is given without its conserved first and last residue.

TRBV9 ASSVAGDTIY
TRBV5-6 ASSLGRNNSPLH
TRBV6-5 ASSYGSSGANVLT
TRBV4-1 ASSLARDTSGNTIY
TRBV9 ASSVDRGPGELF
TRBV4-1 ASRGEWRNTEAF
TRBV6-5 ASSESGGTEAF
TRBV4-3 ASSQDRPGVTEAF
TRBV6-5 ASSLRSTGNTIY
TRBV15 ATSRDVLLTADTQY
TRBV19 ASSTRGSSTEAF
TRBV2 ASSERTFEGDTQY
TRBV11-2 ASSSGTANTEAF
TRBV19 ASTRGGGIAKNIQY
TRBV5-5 ASSPRDRGNTGELF
TRBV7-3 ASSLEDRSEAF
TRBV5-1 ASSLVSGTGLGEAF
TRBV10-3 AISDLPGTRRVF
TRBV7-9 ASSSYLDRVYEQY
TRBV6-5 ASSYGQYGEKLF
TRBV7-9 ASSYRGLGNEKLF
TRBV5-6 ASSFPGQGGSYEQY
TRBV10-3 ASSQATVTEAF
TRBV11-2 ASSRGSTDTQY
TRBV6-5 ASSSPGQGANYEQY
TRBV9 ASSAGGISYEQY
TRBV11-2 APGGADASPLH
TRBV4-1 ASSQVYWGEGEQY
TRBV11-1 ASSLDRDQPQH
TRBV7-2 ASSLGVGLAGSGMQF
TRBV7-3 ASSRDSLMNEQF
TRBV29-1 SVGWDTYSNQPQH
TRBV5-6 ASSLADRLREKLF
TRBV4-3 ASSRAGTGANEQF
TRBV12-5 ASGQQGGGLGGYT
TRBV21-1 ASSKQPGGSYEQY
TRBV12-5 ASGSGVRTEAF
TRBV9 ASSPSGGRDEQF
TRBV5-1 ASSTDRDQY
TRBV19 ASSPDSGNGETQY